The 16 T cell receptor beta chains in this list originate from one sample, sequenced in a study of beta chain features in type 1 diabetes. All of the isolated RNA was reverse transcribed, so expressed TCRB transcripts were sequenced. Generated by immunoSEQ multiplex PCR, the TCRdb table keeps only in-frame clones and is missing some. The sample shows approximately 200,000 clones, over 7.5% of them seen only once. The sequenced material came from naive CD4+ T cells from blood. All receptors derive from a woman aged 18-35 years in good health.

This clone has more than one count but fewer than ten. This chain uses TRBV11-2 with TRBJ2-2, with TRBD1 matching over 9 bases. The germline V gene has CDR1 SGHAT and CDR2 FQNNGV. The CDR3 consists of 17 residues. V shed 3 bases, J shed 4 bases, and the junction held 9 bases outside the gene matches. The chain's CDR3 is CASSFNRGPPGTGELFF. CDR3 in DNA: TGTGCCAGCAGCTTTAACAGGGGGCCTCCAGGCACCGGGGAGCTGTTTTTT.

This clone was detected only a few times. The V call is TRBV6-1, the J call TRBJ2-7; D unclear. V lost 8 bases and J 3 bases, leaving 11 bases between the germline ends. Germline V CDR1 and CDR2: MNHNS, SASEGT. This CDR3 is built from 12 residues. CDR3 protein: CASRSGYYEQYF. Written as DNA, the CDR3 is TGTGCCAGCCGATCCGGGTACTACGAGCAGTACTTC.

The genes are TRBV18 and TRBJ2-5; D remains unclear. This CDR3 is built from 12 residues. V gave up 2 bases and J gave up 4 bases, with 5 bases separating them. CDR1 and CDR2 from the germline V gene are KGHSH and LQKENI. CDR3 DNA sequence: TGTGCCAGCTCACCAGCCAGAGAGACCCAGTACTTC. Encoded protein: CASSPARETQYF. The variable domain in full, completed from reference TRBV18 and TRBJ2-5, reads NAGVMQNPRHLVRRRGQEARLRCSPMKGHSHVYWYRQLPEEGLKFMVYLQKENIIDESGMPKERFSAEFPKEGPSILRIQQVVRGDSAAYFCASSPARETQYFGPGTRLLVL.

The chain has TRBV2 and TRBJ1-2, with 10 positions matching TRBD1. This CDR3 has 16 residues. V dropped 3 bases and J dropped 3; count of bases not matched to a gene: 7. CDR1 is SNHLY, CDR2 FYNNEI, per germline. CDR3 DNA: TGTGCCAGCAGTGACCGAAAGACAGGGGGCGACTATGGCTACACCTTC. It encodes CASSDRKTGGDYGYTF.

V gene TRBV5-4 combines with J gene TRBJ2-7, with D tentatively TRBD2 (5 bases). There are 14 residues in the CDR3. V lost 0 bases, J lost 0 bases, and 7 bases lay in between. Germline CDR1 reads SGHNT; CDR2 reads YYREEE (reference sequence). In nucleotides, the CDR3 is TGTGCCAGCAGCTTGGCGGGAAGCTCCTACGAGCAGTACTTC. Protein sequence: CASSLAGSSYEQYF.

This clone turned up a few times. The rearrangement links TRBV7-9 to TRBJ1-1; TRBD1 is a possible D gene (6 bases). The CDR3 totals 12 residues. From germline, CDR1 is SEHNR and CDR2 FQNEAQ (reference sequence). Trimming shortened V by 1 base and J by 10 bases, and 10 bases separated the two germline ends. The CDR3 sequence: CASSLGPRGAFF. The CDR3 nucleotides are TGTGCCAGCAGCTTAGGGCCCAGGGGAGCTTTCTTT.

The V call is TRBV5-1, the J call TRBJ1-5; the match to TRBD1 covers 7 bases. V lost 4 bases and J lost 5; bases outside the gene matches: 12. The germline CDR1 and CDR2 sequences are SGHRS and YFSETQ. This CDR3 is built from 16 residues. The CDR3 here is CASSPAPGQSYQPQHF. The CDR3 DNA reads TGCGCCAGCAGCCCAGCCCCGGGACAGTCTTATCAGCCCCAGCATTTT.

The chain is built from TRBV5-4 and TRBJ2-5; D is perhaps TRBD1 (6 bases). The J call may be incorrect, as the DNA end agrees better with TRBJ2-7. The CDR3 is 13 amino acids. Germline assignment: CDR1 SGHNT and CDR2 YYREEE (reference sequence). The CDR3 coding sequence is TGTGCCAGCAGTGTCACAGGGATCAACGAGCAGTACTTC. Amino acid sequence: CASSVTGINEQYF.

This clone was picked up a small number of times. The chain combines TRBV11-1 with TRBJ2-3; D is unclear. CDR3 size: 15 residues. The germline V gene encodes CDR1 SGHAT and CDR2 FQDESV (reference sequence). V was shortened by 7 bases and J by 2 bases, with 16 bases between the two germline ends. Here the CDR3 DNA reads TGTGCCAGCACCGAAAGATGGGCTGACACAGATACGCAGTATTTT. It codes for CASTERWADTDTQYF.

The V gene is TRBV5-1, the J gene TRBJ2-7, with D tentatively TRBD1 (5 bases). Trimming cost V 0 bases and J 3 bases, with 16 bases left between them. This CDR3 comprises 16 residues. CDR1 and CDR2 (germline): SGHRS, YFSETQ. The CDR3 loop reads CASSLEPYTGDYEQYF. CDR3 nucleotides: TGCGCCAGCAGCTTGGAACCGTATACAGGAGACTACGAGCAGTACTTC.

This clone was picked up many times. The chain carries TRBV30 and TRBJ2-5; 7 bases are a match to TRBD1. V was pared by 4 bases and J by 4 bases, with 0 bases of the junction left unmatched. The germline CDR1 and CDR2 sequences are GTSNPN and SVGIG (reference sequence). This CDR3 has 11 amino acids. The CDR3 region is CAWNRGETQYF. The CDR3, as DNA: TGTGCCTGGAACAGGGGAGAGACCCAGTACTTC. The whole variable domain, filled in from reference TRBV30 and TRBJ2-5, reads SQTIHQWPATLVQPVGSPLSLECTVEGTSNPNLYWYRQAAGRGLQLLFYSVGIGQISSEVPQNLSASRPQDRQFILSSKKLLLSDSGFYLCAWNRGETQYFGPGTRLLVL.

This clone came up a few times. V usage is TRBV6-1 and J usage is TRBJ2-7; D possibly corresponds to TRBD1 (6 bases). The V gene's germline CDR1 is MNHNS and CDR2 SASEGT. This CDR3 region has 13 residues. Trimming removed 5 bases at V and 5 bases at J, with 13 bases between. CDR3 in amino acids: CASSYQGMHEQYF. The DNA of the CDR3 is TGTGCCAGCAGTTATCAGGGGATGCACGAGCAGTACTTC.

The J gene is TRBJ2-3, the V gene TRBV18; 10 bases fit TRBD2. CDR1 is KGHSH and CDR2 is LQKENI in the germline V gene. The CDR3 consists of 19 residues. V trimming: 6 bases; J trimming: 8 bases; junction bases outside the gene matches: 23. The CDR3 loop is CASSPLDRASASGSGTQYF. CDR3 DNA: TGTGCCAGCTCGCCTTTGGACAGGGCCTCGGCTAGCGGGAGCGGTACGCAGTATTTT.

The chain has TRBV29-1 and TRBJ2-3, with D tentatively TRBD2 (5 bases). Trimming removed 4 bases at V and 0 bases at J, with 11 bases between. The CDR3 covers 14 residues. Germline CDR1 and CDR2: SQVTM and ANQGSEA. The CDR3 protein is CSVVLGGSTDTQYF. As DNA, the CDR3 is TGCAGCGTTGTATTAGGCGGGAGCACAGATACGCAGTATTTT.

This clone was picked up a small number of times. The chain joins TRBV2 to TRBJ2-5; D gene unclear. The CDR3 has 14 amino acids. Germline assignment: CDR1 SNHLY and CDR2 FYNNEI. Deletions cut 2 bases from V and 0 bases from J, with 7 bases between. CDR3 in DNA: TGTGCCAGCAGTGAATCCGGGTACCAAGAGACCCAGTACTTC. It codes for CASSESGYQETQYF.

There are a few counts of this clone. The chain couples TRBV2 to TRBJ2-5; D is unresolved. Germline V CDR1 and CDR2: SNHLY, FYNNEI. The CDR3 totals 14 residues. Trimming removed 7 bases from V and 1 base from J, with 13 bases in between. The CDR3 reads CASTWASSQETQYF. The CDR3 bases are TGTGCCAGCACGTGGGCCAGCAGCCAAGAGACCCAGTACTTC.